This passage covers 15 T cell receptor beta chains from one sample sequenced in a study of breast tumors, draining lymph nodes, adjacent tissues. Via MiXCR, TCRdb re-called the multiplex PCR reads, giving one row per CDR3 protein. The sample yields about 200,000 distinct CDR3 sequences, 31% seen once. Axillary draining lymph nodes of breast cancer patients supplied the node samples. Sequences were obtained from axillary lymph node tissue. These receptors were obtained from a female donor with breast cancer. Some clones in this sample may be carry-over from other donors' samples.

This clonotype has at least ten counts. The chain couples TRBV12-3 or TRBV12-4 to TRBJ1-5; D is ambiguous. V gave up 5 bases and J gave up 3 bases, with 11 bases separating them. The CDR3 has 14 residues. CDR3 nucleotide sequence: TGTGCCAGCAGTGCGGACGGTCACAATCAGCCCCAGCATTTT. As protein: CASSADGHNQPQHF.

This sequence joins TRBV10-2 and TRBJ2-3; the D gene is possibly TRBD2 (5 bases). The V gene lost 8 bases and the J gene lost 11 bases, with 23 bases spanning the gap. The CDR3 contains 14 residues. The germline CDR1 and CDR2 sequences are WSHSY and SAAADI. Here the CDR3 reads CASVERTSYNEQYF. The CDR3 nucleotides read TGCGCCAGCGTAGAGCGGACCTCCTACAATGAGCAGTATTTT.

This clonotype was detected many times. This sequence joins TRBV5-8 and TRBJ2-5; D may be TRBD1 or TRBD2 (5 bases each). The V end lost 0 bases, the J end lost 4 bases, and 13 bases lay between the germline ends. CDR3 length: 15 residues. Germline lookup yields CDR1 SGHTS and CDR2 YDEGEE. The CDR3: CASSLEAARGETQYF. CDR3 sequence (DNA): TGTGCCAGCAGCTTGGAAGCGGCTAGGGGAGAGACCCAGTACTTC.

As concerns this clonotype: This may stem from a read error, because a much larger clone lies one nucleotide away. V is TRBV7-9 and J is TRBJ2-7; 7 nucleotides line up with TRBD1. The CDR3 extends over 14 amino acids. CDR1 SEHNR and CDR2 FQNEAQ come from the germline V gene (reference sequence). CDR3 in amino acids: CASSFYRGTYERYF. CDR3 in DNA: TGTGCCAGCAGCTTTTACAGGGGAACCTACGAGCGGTACTTC.

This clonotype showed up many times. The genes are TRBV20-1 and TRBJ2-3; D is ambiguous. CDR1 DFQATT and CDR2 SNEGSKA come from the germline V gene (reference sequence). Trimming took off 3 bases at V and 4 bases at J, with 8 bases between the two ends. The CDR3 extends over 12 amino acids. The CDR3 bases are TGCAGTGCTAGCCTAGAGCCAGATACGCAGTATTTT. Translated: CSASLEPDTQYF.

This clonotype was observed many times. The CDR3 loop reads CASRPDSAEGNTIYF. The CDR3, as DNA: TGTGCCAGCAGACCAGACAGCGCCGAAGGAAACACCATATATTTT. This chain uses TRBV7-9 with TRBJ1-3; TRBD1 is a possible D gene (5 bases). Trimming cost V 6 bases and J 4 bases, with 16 bases left between them. This CDR3 comprises 15 residues. Looked up from germline, CDR1 is SEHNR and CDR2 is FQNEAQ (reference sequence). Looking up the rest from reference TRBV7-9 and TRBJ1-3 gives the full variable domain: DTGVSQNPRHKITKRGQNVTFRCDPISEHNRLYWYRQTLGQGPEFLTYFQNEAQLEKSRLLSDRFSAERPKGSFSTLEIQRTEQGDSAMYLCASRPDSAEGNTIYFGEGSWLTVV.

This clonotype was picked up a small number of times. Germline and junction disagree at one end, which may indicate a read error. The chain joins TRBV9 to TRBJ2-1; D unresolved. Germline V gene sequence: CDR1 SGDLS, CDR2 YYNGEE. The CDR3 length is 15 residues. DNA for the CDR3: TGTGCCAGCAGTCCTCTGGCCCGAACCTACAATGGGCAGTTCTTC. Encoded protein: CASSPLARTYNGQFF.

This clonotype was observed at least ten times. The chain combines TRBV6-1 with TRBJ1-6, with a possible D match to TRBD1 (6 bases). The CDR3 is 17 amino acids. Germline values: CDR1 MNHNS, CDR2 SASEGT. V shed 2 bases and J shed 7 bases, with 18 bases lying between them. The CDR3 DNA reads TGTGCCAGCAGTGAACCACCGGGGGGAAGGGGGAATTCACCCCTCCACTTT. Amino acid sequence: CASSEPPGGRGNSPLHF.

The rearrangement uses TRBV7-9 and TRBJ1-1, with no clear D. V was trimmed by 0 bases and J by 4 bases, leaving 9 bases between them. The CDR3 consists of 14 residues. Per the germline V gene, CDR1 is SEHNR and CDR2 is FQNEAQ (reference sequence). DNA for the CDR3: TGTGCCAGCAGCTTAGCGTCGACGGTCACTGAAGCTTTCTTT. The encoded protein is CASSLASTVTEAFF.

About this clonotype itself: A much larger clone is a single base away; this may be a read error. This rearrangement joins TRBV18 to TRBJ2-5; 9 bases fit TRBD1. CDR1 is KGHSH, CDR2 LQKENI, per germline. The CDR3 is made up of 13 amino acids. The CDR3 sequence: CAGSRDRVETQYF. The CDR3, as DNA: TGTGCCGGCTCACGGGACAGGGTAGAGACCCAGTACTTC.

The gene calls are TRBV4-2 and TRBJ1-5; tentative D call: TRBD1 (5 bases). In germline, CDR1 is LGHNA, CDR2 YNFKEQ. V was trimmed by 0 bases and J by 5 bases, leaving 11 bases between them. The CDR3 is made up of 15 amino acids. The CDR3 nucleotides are TGTGCCAGCAGCCAAGAGGGGGGGGGGGATCAGCCCCAGCATTTT. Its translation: CASSQEGGGDQPQHF.

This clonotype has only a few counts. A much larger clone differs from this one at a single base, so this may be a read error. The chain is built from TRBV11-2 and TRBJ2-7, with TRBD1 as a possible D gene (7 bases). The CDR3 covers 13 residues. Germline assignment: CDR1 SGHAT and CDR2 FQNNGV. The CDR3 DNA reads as TGTGTCAGCAGCTTAGATTGGAGGGGGCCACAGTACTTC. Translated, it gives CVSSLDWRGPQYF.

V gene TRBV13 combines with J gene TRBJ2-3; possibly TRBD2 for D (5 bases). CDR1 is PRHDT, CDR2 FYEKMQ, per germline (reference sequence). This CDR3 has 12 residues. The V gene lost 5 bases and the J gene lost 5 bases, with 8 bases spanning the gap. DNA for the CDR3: TGTGCCAGCAGCAAACGGGGAGATACGCAGTATTTT. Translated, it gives CASSKRGDTQYF.

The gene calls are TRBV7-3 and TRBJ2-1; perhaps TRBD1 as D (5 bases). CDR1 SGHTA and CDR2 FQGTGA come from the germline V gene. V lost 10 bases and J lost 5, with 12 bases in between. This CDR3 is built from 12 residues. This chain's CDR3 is CATSDKDNEQFF. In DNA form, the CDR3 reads TGTGCCACCTCGGACAAGGACAATGAGCAGTTCTTC.

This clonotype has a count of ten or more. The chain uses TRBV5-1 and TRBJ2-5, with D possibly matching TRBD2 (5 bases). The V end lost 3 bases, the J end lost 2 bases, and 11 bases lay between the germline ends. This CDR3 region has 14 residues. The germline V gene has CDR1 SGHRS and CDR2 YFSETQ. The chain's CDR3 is CASSWAGGQETQYF. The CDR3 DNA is TGCGCCAGCAGCTGGGCAGGCGGGCAAGAGACCCAGTACTTC.